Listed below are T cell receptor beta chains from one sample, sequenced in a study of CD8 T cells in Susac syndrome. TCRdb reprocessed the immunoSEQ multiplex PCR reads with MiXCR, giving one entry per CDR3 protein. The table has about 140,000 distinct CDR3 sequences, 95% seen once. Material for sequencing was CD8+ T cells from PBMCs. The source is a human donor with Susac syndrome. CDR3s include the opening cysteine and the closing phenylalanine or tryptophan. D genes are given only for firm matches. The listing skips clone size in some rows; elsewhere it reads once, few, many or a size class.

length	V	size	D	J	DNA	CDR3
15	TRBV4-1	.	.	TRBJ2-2	TGCGCCAGCAGCCAAGCGATAGAACTCACCGGGGAGCTGTTTTTT	CASSQAIELTGELFF
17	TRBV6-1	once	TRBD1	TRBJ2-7	TGTGCCAGCAGCCCATTCCCGCCGGGACAGGGGGACCACGAGCAGTACTTC	CASSPFPPGQGDHEQYF
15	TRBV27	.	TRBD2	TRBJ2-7	TGTGCCAGCAGTCTAACTAGCGGCAGCTCCTACGAGCAGTACTTC	CASSLTSGSSYEQYF
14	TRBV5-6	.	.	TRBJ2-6	TGTGCCAGCAGCTACAGGCTTGGGGCCAACGTCCTGACTTTC	CASSYRLGANVLTF
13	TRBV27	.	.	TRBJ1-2	TGTGCCAGCAGTTTGGGAGGTGACTATGGCTACACCTTC	CASSLGGDYGYTF
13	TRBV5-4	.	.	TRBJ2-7	TGTGCCAGCAGCCCGGGGACTTATGACGAGCAGTACTTC	CASSPGTYDEQYF
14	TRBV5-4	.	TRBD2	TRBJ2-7	TGTGCCAGCAGCTCCGGAGCGGGGGGAACCGAGCAGTACTTC	CASSSGAGGTEQYF
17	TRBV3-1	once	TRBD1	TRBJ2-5	TGTGCCAGCAGCCAAGATTCCGGGACAGGGAATCGAGAGACCCAGTACTTC	CASSQDSGTGNRETQYF
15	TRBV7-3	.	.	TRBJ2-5	TGTGCCAGCAGCTTAACGAAAGGGGCTCAAGAGACCCAGTACTTC	CASSLTKGAQETQYF
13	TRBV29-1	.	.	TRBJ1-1	TGCAGCGTTGAAGGGACGGTGAACACTGAAGCTTTCTTT	CSVEGTVNTEAFF
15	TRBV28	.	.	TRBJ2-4	TGTGCCAGCAGTTTTCAGGAACTAGCCAAAAACATTCAGTACTTC	CASSFQELAKNIQYF
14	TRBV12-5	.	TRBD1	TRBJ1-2	TGTGCTAGTGCTTTGACAGGGATACGAGATGGCTACACCTTC	CASALTGIRDGYTF
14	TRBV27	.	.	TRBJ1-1	TGTGCCAGCAGTTTAAGTTGGCCGAACACTGAAGCTTTCTTT	CASSLSWPNTEAFF
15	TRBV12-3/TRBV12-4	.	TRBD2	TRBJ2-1	TGTGCCAGCAGTTTAGGGGGCGGGAGGGCAAATGAGCAGTTCTTC	CASSLGGGRANEQFF
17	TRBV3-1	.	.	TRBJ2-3	TGTGCCAGCAGCCAGGGCCTTTACCTACAGGGCACAGATACGCAGTATTTT	CASSQGLYLQGTDTQYF
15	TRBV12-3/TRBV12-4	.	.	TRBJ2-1	TGTGCCAGCAGCCTATCTGGACAGCTATACAATGAGCAGTTCTTC	CASSLSGQLYNEQFF
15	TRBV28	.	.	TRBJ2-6	TGTGCCAGCACGGTACACACCTCTGGGGCCAACGTCCTGACTTTC	CASTVHTSGANVLTF
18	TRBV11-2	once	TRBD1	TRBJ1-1	TGTGCCAGCAGCGCCTACAGGGGGCCATCGGCAGTGAACACTGAAGCTTTCTTT	CASSAYRGPSAVNTEAFF
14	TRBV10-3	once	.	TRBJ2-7	TGTGCCATCAGTGAGTCGAGGGGATACTACGAGCAGTACTTC	CAISESRGYYEQYF
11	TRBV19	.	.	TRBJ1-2	TGTGCCAGTACCCCCGGGTATGGCTACACCTTC	CASTPGYGYTF
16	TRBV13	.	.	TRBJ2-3	TGTGCCAGCAGCAAGAGGAGGGAAACTAGCACAGATACGCAGTATTTT	CASSKRRETSTDTQYF